This T cell receptor beta chain comes out of a study of spatial heterogeneity in lung cancer. Time point denoted: blood at routine non-recurrence follow-up after resection. The authors sequenced whole RNA from tumor, nontumor lung or frozen PBMC without sorting. TCRdb re-analysed the 5' RACE reads in MiXCR, keeping a single row per CDR3 protein. The table has about 43,000 distinct CDR3 sequences, approximately 24% seen once. This TCR derives from a female donor with early-stage non-small cell lung cancer. Source: PBMCs, taken at follow-up.

CDR3 DNA: TGCAGCGGGGAGGGGACAGGGGCGAAGACCCAGTACTTC. This codes for CSGEGTGAKTQYF. This rearrangement joins TRBV29-1 to TRBJ2-5, with 10 bases aligning to TRBD1. V dropped 7 bases and J dropped 6; count of bases not matched to a gene: 8. This CDR3 has 13 residues. Germline CDR1 and CDR2: SQVTM and ANQGSEA.